The 8 T cell receptor beta chains given below trace back to one sample, sequenced in a study of identical twins. TCRdb analysed the 5' RACE reads with MiXCR anew, one entry per CDR3 protein. This table holds hundreds of thousands of distinct CDR3 sequences, less than 10% found once. The data also belong to a second study, concerning yellow fever vaccine responses in identical twins.

Input material: PBMCs. These receptors came from a woman between 18 and 29 years old in good health.

V gene TRBV30 combines with J gene TRBJ2-2; D is unresolved. The CDR3 extends over 14 amino acids. The germline gives CDR1 GTSNPN, CDR2 SVGIG (reference sequence). V lost 3 bases and J lost 2, with 10 bases in between. This CDR3 reads CAWRKGVNTGELFF. CDR3 nucleotide sequence: TGTGCCTGGAGAAAAGGAGTCAACACCGGGGAGCTGTTTTTT. The full variable domain, in which reference TRBV30 and TRBJ2-2 provide the parts outside the CDR3, is SQTIHQWPATLVQPVGSPLSLECTVEGTSNPNLYWYRQAAGRGLQLLFYSVGIGQISSEVPQNLSASRPQDRQFILSSKKLLLSDSGFYLCAWRKGVNTGELFFGEGSRLTVL.

DNA of the CDR3: TGTGCCAGCAGCCCAGGTGGTCTAGCGGGGGGGGAGATAGATACGCAGTATTTT. Translating it yields CASSPGGLAGGEIDTQYF. The chain carries TRBV12-3 or TRBV12-4 and TRBJ2-3; TRBD2 matches at 12 bases. This CDR3 comprises 18 residues. Trimming cost V 6 bases and J 5 bases; bases outside gene matches: 15.

This clonotype was counted at least ten times. The gene calls are TRBV12-3 or TRBV12-4 and TRBJ1-3, with D hard to call. Trimming took 5 bases from V and 7 from J, leaving 9 bases between them. The CDR3 length is 12 residues. Written as DNA, the CDR3 is TGTGCCAGCAGTGTCAGCGAGAACACCATATATTTT. It codes for CASSVSENTIYF.

This clonotype was detected ten times or more. V is TRBV21-1 and J is TRBJ2-2; TRBD2 is the table's D call, not checked against the DNA. TRBV21-1 is a recognized pseudogene. The CDR3 spans 16 residues. CDR3 sequence (DNA): TGTGCCAGCAGCAAACGGGCGGGAGGGGCCACCGGGGAGCTGTTTTTT. Encoded protein: CASSKRAGGATGELFF.

The table lists this clonotype with a few counts. The chain employs TRBV4-1 and TRBJ2-2, with D possibly being TRBD2 (5 bases). Looked up from germline, CDR1 is MGHRA and CDR2 is YSYEKL. With 4 bases removed from V and 2 bases from J, the gap between germline ends came to 14 bases. The CDR3 extends over 16 amino acids. DNA for the CDR3: TGCGCCAGCAGCCCTATGGCGGGCTCAAACACCGGGGAGCTGTTTTTT. This codes for CASSPMAGSNTGELFF.

This clonotype came up many times. Germline and junction disagree at one end, which may indicate a read error. The chain combines TRBV7-7 with TRBJ2-5; D is perhaps TRBD1 (6 bases). Germline V CDR1 and CDR2: SSHAT, FNYEAQ (reference sequence). The CDR3 is made up of 17 amino acids. CDR3 sequence reads: CASSLNPGRGSQETQYF. CDR3 bases: TGTGCTAGCAGCTTAAACCCCGGCAGGGGCTCCCAAGAGACCCAGTACTTC.

This clonotype was seen at least ten times. This sequence joins TRBV5-1 and TRBJ2-3; 7 nucleotides match TRBD1. The CDR3 is made up of 15 amino acids. V dropped 1 base and J dropped 2; count of bases not matched to a gene: 4. CDR1 and CDR2 from the germline V gene are SGHRS and YFSETQ. CDR3 sequence (DNA): TGCGCCAGCAGCTTGAGGGGACAGACCACAGATACGCAGTATTTT. Encoded protein: CASSLRGQTTDTQYF.

In this sample, this clonotype turned up many times. The V call is TRBV3-1, the J call TRBJ2-3, with 10 bases lining up with TRBD2. The CDR3 totals 17 residues. Per the germline V gene, CDR1 is LGHDT and CDR2 is YNNKEL (reference sequence). The V and J ends lost 4 bases and 0 bases, in that order; junction bases with no gene match: 7. In DNA form, the CDR3 reads TGTGCCAGCAGCCGTGTTAGCGGGGGGTCTAGCACAGATACGCAGTATTTT. It specifies CASSRVSGGSSTDTQYF.